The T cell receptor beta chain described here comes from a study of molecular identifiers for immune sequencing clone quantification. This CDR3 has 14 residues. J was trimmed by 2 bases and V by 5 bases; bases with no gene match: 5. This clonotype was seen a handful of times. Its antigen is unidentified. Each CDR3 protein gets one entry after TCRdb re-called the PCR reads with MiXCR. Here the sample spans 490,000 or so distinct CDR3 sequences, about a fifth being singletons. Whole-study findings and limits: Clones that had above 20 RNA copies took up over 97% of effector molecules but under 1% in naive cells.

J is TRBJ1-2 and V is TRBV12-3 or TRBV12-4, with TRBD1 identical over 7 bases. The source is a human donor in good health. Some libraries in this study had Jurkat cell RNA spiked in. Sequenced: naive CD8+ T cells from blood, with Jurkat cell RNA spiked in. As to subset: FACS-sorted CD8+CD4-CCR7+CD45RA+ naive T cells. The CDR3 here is CASSTLQGNYGYTF. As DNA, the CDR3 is TGTGCCAGCAGTACCCTACAGGGGAACTATGGCTACACCTTC.